This TCR beta chain comes out of a study of T cells in Graves' hyperthyroidism and ophthalmopathy. Amplification targeted TCR beta CDR3 regions from RNA transcripts. A set of HTBI primers served as the primers for a first-round RT-PCR of the TCR CDR3. TCRdb reprocessed the multiplex PCR reads with MiXCR, giving one entry per CDR3 protein. This table has about 59,000 distinct CDR3 sequences, about 50% appearing once. The V gene's germline CDR1 is SGHNT and CDR2 YENEEA. Trimming cost V 5 bases and J 8 bases; bases outside gene matches: 1. The CDR3 sequence is 13 residues long. This clonotype showed up just once. Patients affected by ophthalmopathy presented a Clinical Activity Score of at least 3, a NOSPECS grade of at least 4, and disease duration below 3 months. This sample holds PBMCs from less than 11 ml fresh peripheral blood.

The sequence derives from a woman aged 60-75 years with Graves' ophthalmopathy. Source material: blood. The chain uses TRBV11-3 and TRBJ1-4; 11 nucleotides agree with TRBD1. CDR3 in DNA: TGTGCCAGCAGCCGGACAGGGGGCGAAAAACTGTTTTTT. Encoded protein: CASSRTGGEKLFF.